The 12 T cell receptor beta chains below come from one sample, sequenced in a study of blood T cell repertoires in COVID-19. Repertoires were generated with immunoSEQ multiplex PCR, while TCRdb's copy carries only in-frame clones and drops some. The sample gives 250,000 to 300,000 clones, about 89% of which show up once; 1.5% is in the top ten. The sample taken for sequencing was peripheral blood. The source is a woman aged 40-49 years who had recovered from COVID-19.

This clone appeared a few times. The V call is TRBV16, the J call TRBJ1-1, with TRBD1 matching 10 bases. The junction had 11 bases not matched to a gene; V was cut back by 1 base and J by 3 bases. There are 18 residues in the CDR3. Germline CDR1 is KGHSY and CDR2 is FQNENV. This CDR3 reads CASSQFRDQGTGDTEAFF. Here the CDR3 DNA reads TGTGCCAGCAGCCAATTCAGGGATCAAGGGACAGGGGACACTGAAGCTTTCTTT.

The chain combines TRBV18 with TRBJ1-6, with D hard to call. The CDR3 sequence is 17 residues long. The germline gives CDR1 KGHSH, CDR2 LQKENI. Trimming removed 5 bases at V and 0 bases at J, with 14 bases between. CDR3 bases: TGTGCCAGCTCAGACTCCGTGCGCAGCTCCTATAATTCACCCCTCCACTTT. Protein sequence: CASSDSVRSSYNSPLHF. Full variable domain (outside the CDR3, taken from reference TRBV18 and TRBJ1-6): NAGVMQNPRHLVRRRGQEARLRCSPMKGHSHVYWYRQLPEEGLKFMVYLQKENIIDESGMPKERFSAEFPKEGPSILRIQQVVRGDSAAYFCASSDSVRSSYNSPLHFGNGTRLTVT.

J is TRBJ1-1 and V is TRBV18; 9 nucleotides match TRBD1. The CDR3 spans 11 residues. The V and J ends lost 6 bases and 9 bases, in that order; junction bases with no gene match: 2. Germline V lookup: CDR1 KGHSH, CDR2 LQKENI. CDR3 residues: CASSHRGQAFF. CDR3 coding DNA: TGTGCCAGCTCTCACAGGGGGCAAGCTTTCTTT.

CDR3 in amino acids: CASSVGSSAGAYTF. DNA for the CDR3: TGTGCCAGCAGCGTCGGTAGTTCCGCGGGGGCCTACACCTTC. The V gene is TRBV3-1 (or the pseudogene TRBV3-2), the J gene TRBJ1-2, with D maybe TRBD1 (6 bases). Trimming cost V 5 bases and J 10 bases, with 20 bases left between them. CDR1 is LGHDT and CDR2 is YNNKEL in the germline V gene (reference sequence). The CDR3 totals 14 residues.

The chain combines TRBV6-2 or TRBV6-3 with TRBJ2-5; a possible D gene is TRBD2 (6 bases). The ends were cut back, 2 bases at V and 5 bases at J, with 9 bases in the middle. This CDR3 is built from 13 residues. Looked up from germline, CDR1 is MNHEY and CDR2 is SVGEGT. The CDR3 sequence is CASSYDREETQYF. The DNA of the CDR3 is TGTGCCAGCAGTTACGACCGGGAGGAGACCCAGTACTTC.

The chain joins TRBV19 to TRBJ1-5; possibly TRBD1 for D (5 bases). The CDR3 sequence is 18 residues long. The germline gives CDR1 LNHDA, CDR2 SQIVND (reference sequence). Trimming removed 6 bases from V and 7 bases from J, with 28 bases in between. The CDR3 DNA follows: TGTGCCAGTAGACCTCTAGGCGCAGGGAAGGAGGGTTCGCAGCCCCAGCATTTT. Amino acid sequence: CASRPLGAGKEGSQPQHF.

CDR3 nucleotide sequence: TGTGCCAGCAGCCAAGTACTCTCGGGACAGGGGAACCAAGAGACCCAGTACTTC. It encodes CASSQVLSGQGNQETQYF. This rearrangement joins TRBV3-1 (or the pseudogene TRBV3-2) to TRBJ2-5; 10 nucleotides line up with TRBD1. With 1 base clipped from V and 0 bases from J, the junction kept 8 bases outside the gene matches. The CDR3 loop spans 18 amino acids. Germline V gives CDR1 LGHDT, CDR2 YNNKEL (reference sequence).

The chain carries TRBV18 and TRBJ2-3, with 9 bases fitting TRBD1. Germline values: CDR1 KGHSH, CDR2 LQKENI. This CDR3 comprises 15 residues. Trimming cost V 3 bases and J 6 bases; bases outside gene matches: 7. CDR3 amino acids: CASSPPHTGGDTQYF. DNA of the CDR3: TGTGCCAGCTCACCGCCTCACACAGGGGGCGATACGCAGTATTTT.

CDR3 region: CASSLGQVNEQFF. In DNA form, the CDR3 reads TGTGCCAGCAGCTTAGGCCAGGTCAATGAGCAGTTCTTC. The V call is TRBV13, the J call TRBJ2-1; D is unresolved. Germline lookup yields CDR1 PRHDT and CDR2 FYEKMQ (reference sequence). V lost 0 bases and J lost 6, with 6 bases in between. The CDR3 has 13 residues.

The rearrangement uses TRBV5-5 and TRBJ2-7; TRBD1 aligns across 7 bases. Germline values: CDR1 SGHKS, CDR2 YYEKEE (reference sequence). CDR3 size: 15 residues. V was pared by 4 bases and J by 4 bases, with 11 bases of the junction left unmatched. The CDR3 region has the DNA TGTGCCAGCAGCGTCCGGGACAGATGGGGTTACGAGCAGTACTTC. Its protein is CASSVRDRWGYEQYF. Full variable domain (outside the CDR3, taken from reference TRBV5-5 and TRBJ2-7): DAGVTQSPTHLIKTRGQQVTLRCSPISGHKSVSWYQQVLGQGPQFIFQYYEKEERGRGNFPDRFSARQFPNYSSELNVNALLLGDSALYLCASSVRDRWGYEQYFGPGTRLTVT.

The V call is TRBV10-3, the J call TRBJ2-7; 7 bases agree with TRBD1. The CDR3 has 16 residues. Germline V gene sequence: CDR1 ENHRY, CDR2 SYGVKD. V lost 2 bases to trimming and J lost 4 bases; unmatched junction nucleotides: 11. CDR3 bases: TGTGCCATCAGTGAGAAAGTAGGGGCCAGGGGGTACGAGCAGTACTTC. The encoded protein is CAISEKVGARGYEQYF.

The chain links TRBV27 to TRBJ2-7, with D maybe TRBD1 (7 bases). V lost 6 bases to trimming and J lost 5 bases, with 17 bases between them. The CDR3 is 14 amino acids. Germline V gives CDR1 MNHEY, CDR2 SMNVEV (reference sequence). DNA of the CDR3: TGTGCCAGCAGCCCAGGGGGGTCGTGGGACGAGCAGTACTTC. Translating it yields CASSPGGSWDEQYF.